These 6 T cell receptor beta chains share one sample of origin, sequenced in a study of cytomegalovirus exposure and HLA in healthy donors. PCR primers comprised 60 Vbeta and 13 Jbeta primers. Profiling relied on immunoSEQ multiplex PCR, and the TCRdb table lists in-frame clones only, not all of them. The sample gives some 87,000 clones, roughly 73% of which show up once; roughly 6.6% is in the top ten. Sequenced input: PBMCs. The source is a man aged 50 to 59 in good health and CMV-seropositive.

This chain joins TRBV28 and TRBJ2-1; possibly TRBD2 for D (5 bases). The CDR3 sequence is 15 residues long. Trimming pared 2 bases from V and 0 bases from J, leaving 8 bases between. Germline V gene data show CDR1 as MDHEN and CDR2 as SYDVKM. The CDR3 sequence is CASSLVRGSYNEQFF. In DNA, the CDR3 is TGTGCCAGCAGTTTAGTCCGGGGCTCCTACAATGAGCAGTTCTTC. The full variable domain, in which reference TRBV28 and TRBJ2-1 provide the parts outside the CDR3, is DVKVTQSSRYLVKRTGEKVFLECVQDMDHENMFWYRQDPGLGLRLIYFSYDVKMKEKGDIPEGYSVSREKKERFSLILESASTNQTSMYLCASSLVRGSYNEQFFGPGTRLTVL.

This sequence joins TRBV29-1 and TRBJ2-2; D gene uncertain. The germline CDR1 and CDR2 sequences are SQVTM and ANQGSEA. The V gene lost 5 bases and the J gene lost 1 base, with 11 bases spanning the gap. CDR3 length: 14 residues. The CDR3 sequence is CSVLEIQNTGELFF. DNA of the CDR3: TGCAGCGTTCTCGAGATTCAGAACACCGGGGAGCTGTTTTTT.

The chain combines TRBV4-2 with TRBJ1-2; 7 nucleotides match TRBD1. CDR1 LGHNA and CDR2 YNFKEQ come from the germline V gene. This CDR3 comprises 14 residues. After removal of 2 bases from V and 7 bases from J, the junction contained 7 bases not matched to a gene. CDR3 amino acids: CASSQNTGVSGYTF. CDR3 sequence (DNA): TGTGCCAGCAGCCAAAACACAGGGGTTAGTGGCTACACCTTC.

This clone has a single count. The CDR3 reads CASRGGSYEQYF. CDR3 nucleotides: TGTGCCAGCAGGGGGGGATCCTACGAGCAGTACTTC. The chain joins TRBV7-2 to TRBJ2-7, with D maybe TRBD2 (6 bases). CDR1 is SGHTA, CDR2 FQGNSA, per germline. The CDR3 is 12 residues long. V dropped 6 bases and J dropped 1 base, with 7 bases sitting between them.

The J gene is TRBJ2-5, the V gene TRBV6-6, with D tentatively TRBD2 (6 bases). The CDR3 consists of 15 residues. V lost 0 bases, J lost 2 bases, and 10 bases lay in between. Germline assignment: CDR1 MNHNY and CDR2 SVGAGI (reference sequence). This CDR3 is CASSYSPGVQETQYF. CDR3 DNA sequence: TGTGCCAGCAGTTACTCCCCGGGAGTTCAAGAGACCCAGTACTTC.

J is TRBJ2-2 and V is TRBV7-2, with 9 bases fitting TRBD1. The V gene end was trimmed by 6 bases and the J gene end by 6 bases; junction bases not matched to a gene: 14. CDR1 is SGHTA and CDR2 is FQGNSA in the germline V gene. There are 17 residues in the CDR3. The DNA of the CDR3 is TGTGCCAGCAGGATAGGCCCTATGACAGGGGGGGCCGGGGAGCTGTTTTTT. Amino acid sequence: CASRIGPMTGGAGELFF.